These 25 T cell receptor beta chains came from one sample sequenced in a study of shared clonotypes between healthy human individuals. TCRdb's table, derived via immunoSEQ multiplex PCR, lists solely in-frame clones and lacks some. The top ten clones hold roughly 1.8% of a sample with almost 750,000 clones, 72% of them seen once. Sequencing was performed on memory CD4+ T cells sorted from blood. Subset here: CD45RA-negative fraction. Receptors were obtained from a woman aged 25 to 39 in good health.

The chain combines TRBV5-6 with TRBJ2-1; no reliable D call. The CDR3 sequence is 15 residues long. V lost 2 bases to trimming and J lost 3 bases, with 12 bases between them. Looked up from germline, CDR1 is SGHDT and CDR2 is YYEEEE. The CDR3 region is CASSLPPPDYNEQFF. CDR3 DNA sequence: TGTGCCAGCAGCTTACCGCCGCCGGACTACAATGAGCAGTTCTTC.

The chain employs TRBV10-3 and TRBJ2-3; 9 nucleotides line up with TRBD2. The ends lost 0 bases at V and 6 bases at J; junction bases unmatched: 19. CDR3 length: 20 residues. Germline CDR1 is ENHRY and CDR2 is SYGVKD. The CDR3, as DNA: TGTGCCATCAGTGAGTCGGGCTTCGGAGGTCTAGCGGGAACAACGGATACGCAGTATTTT. As protein: CAISESGFGGLAGTTDTQYF.

The chain links TRBV18 to TRBJ2-7, with 8 bases lining up with TRBD2. The CDR3 extends over 16 amino acids. The V and J ends lost 6 bases and 6 bases, in that order; junction bases with no gene match: 16. Germline assignment: CDR1 KGHSH and CDR2 LQKENI. The CDR3 region has the DNA TGTGCCAGCTCCCCTCAACCGGGACTAGAGTTCGCCGAGCAGTACTTC. It yields the protein CASSPQPGLEFAEQYF.

The rearrangement joins TRBV5-5 to TRBJ2-5; D possibly matches TRBD1 or TRBD2 (5 bases each). This CDR3 has 15 amino acids. The germline gives CDR1 SGHKS, CDR2 YYEKEE (reference sequence). V was pared by 7 bases and J by 5 bases, with 21 bases between. For the CDR3, the DNA is TGTGCCAGCGCACCTAGAGGGGTGGGCTGGGAGACCCAGTACTTC. Protein product: CASAPRGVGWETQYF.

This clone was seen a few times. This chain uses TRBV10-2 with TRBJ2-7, with 9 bases matching TRBD2. V shed 6 bases and J 5 bases; nucleotides not matched to a gene: 8. This CDR3 has 14 residues. Germline-derived CDR1 and CDR2 are WSHSY and SAAADI. The DNA of the CDR3 is TGCGCCAGCAGGGAAATTAGCGGGAGCCACGAGCAGTACTTC. As protein: CASREISGSHEQYF.

V is TRBV5-1 and J is TRBJ2-3, with 12 bases identical to TRBD2. CDR1 is SGHRS and CDR2 is YFSETQ in the germline V gene. V was pared by 4 bases and J by 6 bases, with 9 bases of the junction left unmatched. The CDR3 is made up of 16 amino acids. This CDR3 is CASSRKTSGGRDTQYF. The CDR3, as DNA: TGCGCCAGCAGCCGGAAGACTAGCGGGGGACGGGATACGCAGTATTTT.

This clone was seen once. Other DNA sequences in this specimen translate into the identical CDR3. The rearrangement uses TRBV9 and TRBJ2-3; weak D call: TRBD2 (5 bases). Germline CDR1 and CDR2: SGDLS and YYNGEE. V shed 0 bases and J shed 0 bases, with 8 bases lying between them. This CDR3 is 15 amino acids long. CDR3 protein: CASSVVRGSTDTQYF. The CDR3 coding sequence is TGTGCCAGCAGCGTAGTACGGGGTAGCACAGATACGCAGTATTTT.

The chain is built from TRBV7-9 and TRBJ2-1, with 12 bases matching TRBD2. Unmatched junction bases numbered 2, after V lost 5 bases and J lost 6 bases. The CDR3 has 14 amino acids. Germline-derived CDR1 and CDR2 are SEHNR and FQNEAQ (reference sequence). CDR3 loop: CASSRTSGINEQFF. The CDR3 DNA follows: TGTGCCAGCAGCCGGACTAGCGGGATCAATGAGCAGTTCTTC. Drawing the rest from reference TRBV7-9 and TRBJ2-1, the complete variable domain is DTGVSQNPRHKITKRGQNVTFRCDPISEHNRLYWYRQTLGQGPEFLTYFQNEAQLEKSRLLSDRFSAERPKGSFSTLEIQRTEQGDSAMYLCASSRTSGINEQFFGPGTRLTVL.

A remark on this clone: The same CDR3 can be traced to other DNA sequences in this sample. This rearrangement joins TRBV28 to TRBJ2-1; 12 nucleotides align to TRBD2. The CDR3 length is 16 residues. The V segment lost 5 bases and the J segment 0 bases; nucleotides outside the gene matches: 2. The germline gives CDR1 MDHEN, CDR2 SYDVKM. In DNA form, the CDR3 reads TGTGCCAGCAGTCTGACTAGCGGGAGCTCCTACAATGAGCAGTTCTTC. It specifies CASSLTSGSSYNEQFF. Full variable domain (remainder filled in from reference TRBV28 and TRBJ2-1): DVKVTQSSRYLVKRTGEKVFLECVQDMDHENMFWYRQDPGLGLRLIYFSYDVKMKEKGDIPEGYSVSREKKERFSLILESASTNQTSMYLCASSLTSGSSYNEQFFGPGTRLTVL.

V and J are TRBV6-4 and TRBJ2-1; maybe TRBD2 (5 bases). Germline V CDR1 and CDR2: MRHNA, SNTAGT. With 6 bases removed from V and 12 bases from J, the gap between germline ends came to 18 bases. The CDR3 totals 13 residues. The CDR3 here is CASSEQTRGLQFF. The CDR3 DNA follows: TGTGCCAGCAGCGAACAAACAAGAGGGTTGCAGTTCTTC.

The chain couples TRBV28 to TRBJ1-3; 7 bases map to TRBD1. V lost 6 bases, J lost 0 bases, and 2 bases stayed unmatched. The germline V gene encodes CDR1 MDHEN and CDR2 SYDVKM. The CDR3 sequence is 14 residues long. This CDR3 is CASRRTGSGNTIYF. CDR3 DNA: TGTGCCAGCAGGCGGACAGGCTCTGGAAACACCATATATTTT.

This clone was seen more than once but under ten times. Other DNA sequences within the sample encode an identical CDR3. The rearrangement links TRBV2 to TRBJ1-5, with 7 nucleotides matching TRBD1. J gave up 4 bases and V 6 bases, and 3 bases lay outside the gene matches. CDR3 length equals 13 residues. In germline, CDR1 is SNHLY, CDR2 FYNNEI. For the CDR3, the DNA is TGTGCCAGCAGGCAACAGGGGAATCAGCCCCAGCATTTT. Amino acids: CASRQQGNQPQHF.

The chain employs TRBV6-5 and TRBJ1-2; D remains ambiguous. V shed 5 bases and J shed 1 base, with 5 bases lying between them. The CDR3 contains 12 residues. CDR1 and CDR2 (germline): MNHEY, SVGAGI. The CDR3 region is CASSGYNYGYTF. CDR3 DNA: TGTGCCAGCAGTGGTTATAACTATGGCTACACCTTC.

The rearrangement links TRBV28 to TRBJ2-3; the D gene is possibly TRBD2 (5 bases). Germline V CDR1 and CDR2: MDHEN, SYDVKM. The CDR3 runs to 16 residues. The V gene lost 8 bases and the J gene lost 8 bases, with 26 bases spanning the gap. CDR3 residues: CASAGLNQRFGGTQYF. The CDR3 DNA follows: TGTGCCAGCGCCGGGCTCAATCAGCGGTTCGGAGGTACGCAGTATTTT.

The J gene is TRBJ1-5, the V gene TRBV7-9; weak D call: TRBD1 (5 bases). The length of the CDR3 is 12 residues. V gave up 3 bases and J gave up 16 bases, with 16 bases separating them. Germline loops: CDR1 SEHNR, CDR2 FQNEAQ (reference sequence). This chain's CDR3 is CASSFGTLDSHF. As DNA, the CDR3 is TGTGCCAGCAGCTTCGGGACTCTAGACAGTCATTTT.

In regard to this clone: Other DNA sequences of this sample code for an identical CDR3. This chain links TRBV2 with TRBJ1-4; no clear D. There are 11 residues in the CDR3. From germline, CDR1 is SNHLY and CDR2 FYNNEI. V was clipped by 8 bases and J by 5 bases, with 6 bases between them. The CDR3 is CASGVNEKLFF. In DNA, the CDR3 is TGTGCCAGCGGGGTAAATGAAAAACTGTTTTTT. Complete variable domain (other parts from reference TRBV2 and TRBJ1-4): EPEVTQTPSHQVTQMGQEVILRCVPISNHLYFYWYRQILGQKVEFLVSFYNNEISEKSEIFDDQFSVERPDGSNFTLKIRSTKLEDSAMYFCASGVNEKLFFGSGTQLSVL.

The chain carries TRBV29-1 and TRBJ1-1; no definite D call. Germline V gene lookup returns CDR1 SQVTM and CDR2 ANQGSEA. This CDR3 is built from 13 residues. V was cut by 6 bases and J by 0 bases, with 11 bases left in between. CDR3 protein: CSVAMRMNTEAFF. In DNA, the CDR3 is TGCAGCGTAGCAATGAGGATGAACACTGAAGCTTTCTTT.

This clone was counted a few times. The J gene is TRBJ2-3, the V gene TRBV27, with D possibly being TRBD2 (5 bases). The V gene lost 6 bases and the J gene lost 5 bases, with 15 bases spanning the gap. Per germline, CDR1 MNHEY and CDR2 SMNVEV (reference sequence). The CDR3 runs to 14 residues. CDR3 sequence reads: CASRPLDRGDTQYF. The DNA for the CDR3 is TGTGCCAGCAGACCACTCGACCGGGGAGATACGCAGTATTTT.

The chain employs TRBV6-4 and TRBJ2-2; 7 bases are shared with TRBD2. The germline V gene has CDR1 MRHNA and CDR2 SNTAGT. This CDR3 is 14 amino acids long. The V gene end was trimmed by 2 bases and the J gene end by 5 bases; junction bases not matched to a gene: 2. The DNA for the CDR3 is TGTGCCAGCAGTGACGCTAGCGGAACCGGGGAGCTGTTTTTT. Its translation: CASSDASGTGELFF.

To note about this clone: The sample holds other DNA sequences that translate to the same CDR3. The chain links TRBV7-2 to TRBJ2-5; tentatively, D is TRBD1 or TRBD2 (5 bases each). Trimming took 0 bases from V and 4 from J, leaving 9 bases between them. Germline V gene lookup returns CDR1 SGHTA and CDR2 FQGNSA. The CDR3 has 14 residues. The CDR3 is CASSLAGAGETQYF. DNA for the CDR3: TGTGCCAGCAGCTTAGCCGGGGCGGGAGAGACCCAGTACTTC.

The chain uses TRBV18 and TRBJ2-2; 7 nucleotides match TRBD2. The germline V gene has CDR1 KGHSH and CDR2 LQKENI. CDR3 size: 17 residues. V shed 1 base, J shed 1 base, and the junction held 6 bases outside the gene matches. CDR3 sequence: CASSPQNSGLNTGELFF. In DNA form, the CDR3 reads TGTGCCAGCTCACCACAGAATAGCGGGTTGAACACCGGGGAGCTGTTTTTT.

The V gene is TRBV21-1, the J gene TRBJ2-1; TRBD1, the table's D call, was not compared with the DNA. TRBV21-1 is a listed pseudogene. The CDR3 is made up of 15 amino acids. The CDR3 sequence is CASSKGGQGPNEQFF. DNA of the CDR3: TGTGCCAGCAGCAAAGGGGGACAGGGGCCGAATGAGCAGTTCTTC.

This clone appeared a few times. The chain joins TRBV11-2 to TRBJ2-5; D remains unclear. This CDR3 comprises 14 residues. The V end lost 6 bases, the J end lost 5 bases, and 16 bases lay between the germline ends. Germline assignment: CDR1 SGHAT and CDR2 FQNNGV. Here the CDR3 reads CASRGMWTEETQYF. CDR3 coding DNA: TGTGCCAGCAGAGGAATGTGGACGGAGGAGACCCAGTACTTC.

The rearrangement links TRBV18 to TRBJ2-7, with TRBD2 as a possible D gene (6 bases). Trimming pared 3 bases from V and 0 bases from J, leaving 12 bases between. CDR3 length: 15 residues. Germline lookup yields CDR1 KGHSH and CDR2 LQKENI. CDR3 coding DNA: TGTGCCAGCTCACCCTCCGGGAGCCTCTCCTACGAGCAGTACTTC. Protein product: CASSPSGSLSYEQYF.

The gene calls are TRBV28 and TRBJ2-5, with 7 positions matching TRBD1. The junction had 5 bases not matched to a gene; V was cut back by 8 bases and J by 5 bases. There are 12 residues in the CDR3. Germline-derived CDR1 and CDR2 are MDHEN and SYDVKM. As DNA, the CDR3 is TGTGCCAGCCGACAGGGTTTGGAGACCCAGTACTTC. It yields the protein CASRQGLETQYF. The whole variable domain, remainder taken from reference TRBV28 and TRBJ2-5, is DVKVTQSSRYLVKRTGEKVFLECVQDMDHENMFWYRQDPGLGLRLIYFSYDVKMKEKGDIPEGYSVSREKKERFSLILESASTNQTSMYLCASRQGLETQYFGPGTRLLVL.